The next 16 T cell receptor beta chains were all read from a single sample in a study of shared clonotypes between healthy human individuals. CD45RO-negative CD8 cells positively selected for CCR7 made up the naive population, which excluded terminally differentiated effector memory CD45RA+ cells. Clones were sequenced by immunoSEQ multiplex PCR, and TCRdb holds only the in-frame ones, with some missing. The table lists fewer than 700,000 clones, 85% to 95% of them singletons, with about 0.11% in the top ten. The sequenced material came from naive CD8+ T cells sorted from blood. The receptor source for this set is a woman in her thirties in good health.

The chain links TRBV7-8 to TRBJ2-1; D might be TRBD1 (6 bases). V lost 2 bases to trimming and J lost 0 bases, with 23 bases between them. CDR1 SGHVS and CDR2 FQNEAQ come from the germline V gene. CDR3 length equals 20 residues. The CDR3 bases are TGTGCCAGCAGCTTAATCGGCAGGGGTAACACCCGGAGCTCCTACAATGAGCAGTTCTTC. Translation gives CASSLIGRGNTRSSYNEQFF.

This sequence joins TRBV4-2 and TRBJ2-5; D not certain. The DNA end lines up better with TRBJ2-7; the J call may be wrong. The CDR3 sequence is 14 residues long. Germline CDR1 is LGHNA and CDR2 is YNFKEQ. The CDR3: CASSQEEDSYEQYF. The DNA of the CDR3 is TGTGCCAGCAGCCAAGAAGAGGACTCCTACGAGCAGTACTTC.

The rearrangement joins TRBV27 to TRBJ2-3, with a tentative D call TRBD2 (6 bases). The CDR3 spans 13 residues. The germline gives CDR1 MNHEY, CDR2 SMNVEV (reference sequence). Trimming pared 5 bases from V and 4 bases from J, leaving 10 bases between. The CDR3 region is CASSQTSADTQYF. The CDR3 coding sequence is TGTGCCAGCAGTCAGACTAGTGCAGATACGCAGTATTTT.

The J gene is TRBJ1-5, the V gene TRBV6-4; D might be TRBD1 (5 bases). Germline V gene lookup returns CDR1 MRHNA and CDR2 SNTAGT. The CDR3 has 12 amino acids. V lost 9 bases and J lost 6, with 12 bases in between. The CDR3 nucleotides are TGTGCCAGTTTCCAGGGAGGTCAGCCCCAGCATTTT. Its translation: CASFQGGQPQHF.

The chain uses TRBV28 and TRBJ1-4; no clear D gene. The V gene's germline CDR1 is MDHEN and CDR2 SYDVKM. The CDR3 loop spans 13 amino acids. V was clipped by 1 base and J by 6 bases, with 6 bases between them. CDR3 in DNA: TGTGCCAGCAGTTTATACGTGTATGAAAAACTGTTTTTT. Translating it yields CASSLYVYEKLFF.

V is TRBV19 and J is TRBJ1-2, with D unclear. Germline lookup yields CDR1 LNHDA and CDR2 SQIVND (reference sequence). V gave up 6 bases and J gave up 0 bases, with 8 bases separating them. The CDR3 totals 13 residues. The CDR3 DNA is TGTGCCAGTAGATACGGATCTAACTATGGCTACACCTTC. The encoded protein is CASRYGSNYGYTF.

DNA of the CDR3: TGTGCCAGTAGTGACCCCTTGAGACAGGGTAACACTGAAGCTTTCTTT. It codes for CASSDPLRQGNTEAFF. This chain joins TRBV19 and TRBJ1-1; 7 nucleotides align to TRBD1. Germline V gene sequence: CDR1 LNHDA, CDR2 SQIVND (reference sequence). CDR3 size: 16 residues. J gave up 2 bases and V 5 bases, and 11 bases lay outside the gene matches.

The gene calls are TRBV18 and TRBJ2-5; 10 bases match TRBD2. V was clipped by 4 bases and J by 5 bases; unmatched bases: 7. Germline CDR1 reads KGHSH; CDR2 reads LQKENI. The CDR3 sequence is 15 residues long. The CDR3 coding sequence is TGTGCCAGCTCACATCTAGCGGGAGAGGATGAGACCCAGTACTTC. Translated: CASSHLAGEDETQYF.

This chain uses TRBV10-1 with TRBJ1-2; a weak D match, TRBD1 (5 bases). V dropped 2 bases and J dropped 4 bases, with 17 bases sitting between them. The germline V gene encodes CDR1 WNHNN and CDR2 SYGVQD (reference sequence). CDR3 size: 16 residues. For the CDR3, the DNA is TGCGCCAGCAGTGAGAGTGTCGCGGGACCAATCTATGGCTACACCTTC. Its translation: CASSESVAGPIYGYTF.

The chain couples TRBV13 to TRBJ2-7, with a weak D call TRBD1 (5 bases). CDR3 length: 14 amino acids. Per germline, CDR1 PRHDT and CDR2 FYEKMQ (reference sequence). Trimming pared 0 bases from V and 6 bases from J, leaving 12 bases between. DNA for the CDR3: TGTGCCAGCAGCTTAGGTTCCAGGGAAAGCGAGCAGTACTTC. It yields the protein CASSLGSRESEQYF.

The CDR3 sequence: CASGGHDSYEQYF. CDR3 sequence (DNA): TGCGCCAGCGGAGGGCATGACAGCTACGAGCAGTACTTC. The rearrangement uses TRBV4-1 and TRBJ2-7; weak D call: TRBD2 (6 bases). V lost 8 bases and J 3 bases, leaving 14 bases between the germline ends. The length of the CDR3 is 13 residues. From germline, CDR1 is MGHRA and CDR2 YSYEKL.

This clone occurred a few times. The sample contains more than one DNA sequence encoding this CDR3. V gene TRBV7-9 combines with J gene TRBJ1-5, with 9 nucleotides matching TRBD1. The CDR3 consists of 14 residues. J gave up 4 bases and V 4 bases, and 2 bases lay outside the gene matches. Germline V gene lookup returns CDR1 SEHNR and CDR2 FQNEAQ (reference sequence). The CDR3 DNA follows: TGTGCCAGCAGCTCCGGACAGGGGAATCAGCCCCAGCATTTT. Translation: CASSSGQGNQPQHF.

V gene TRBV30 combines with J gene TRBJ1-1; D unresolved. Germline V gene lookup returns CDR1 GTSNPN and CDR2 SVGIG (reference sequence). The V and J ends lost 0 bases and 8 bases respectively, with 16 bases between them. CDR3 length equals 14 residues. In DNA, the CDR3 is TGTGCCTGGAGTGTACTGGGAGAGAATGAAGAAGCTTTCTTT. Translated, it gives CAWSVLGENEEAFF.

The V and J genes are TRBV9 and TRBJ2-1; D is uncertain. The V gene's germline CDR1 is SGDLS and CDR2 YYNGEE. The CDR3 has 12 residues. The V and J ends lost 1 base and 8 bases respectively, with 7 bases between them. The CDR3 bases are TGTGCCAGCAGCGTATCGTGGGATGAGCAGTTCTTC. Its translation is CASSVSWDEQFF.

This clone was recorded once. The rearrangement links TRBV7-9 to TRBJ2-7; D possibly matches TRBD1 or TRBD2 (5 bases each). CDR3 length: 15 amino acids. The germline V and J ends were trimmed by 3 bases and 4 bases, with 16 bases remaining between them. Germline V gene sequence: CDR1 SEHNR, CDR2 FQNEAQ (reference sequence). This CDR3 reads CASSFDRTGTYEQYF. Written as DNA, the CDR3 is TGTGCCAGCAGCTTTGACCGGACTGGGACGTACGAGCAGTACTTC.

The CDR3 DNA reads as TGTGCCAGCAGCTTTACCGGGGAGCAGTTCTTC. The encoded protein is CASSFTGEQFF. The chain employs TRBV5-6 and TRBJ2-1, with unresolved D. CDR3 size: 11 residues. Trimming took 2 bases from V and 10 from J, leaving 7 bases between them. Per germline, CDR1 SGHDT and CDR2 YYEEEE.